Described below is a single TCR beta chain sequence and its context. The entry originates in a study of T cell changes during pregnancy in multiple sclerosis. TCRdb's table, derived via immunoSEQ multiplex PCR, lists solely in-frame clones and lacks some. Of approximately 92,000 clones listed, about 92% are singletons. V lost 6 bases to trimming and J lost 10 bases; unmatched junction nucleotides: 15. This CDR3 comprises 15 residues. Germline V gene lookup returns CDR1 MNHNY and CDR2 SVGAGI (reference sequence). The sequenced sample was peripheral blood, obtained in the first trimester of pregnancy. The chain carries TRBV6-6 and TRBJ2-1; 7 bases are shared with TRBD2. The TCR originated in a female donor with multiple sclerosis, enrolled in a pregnancy study. Here the CDR3 reads CASSLTSPTVGEQFF. CDR3 nucleotides: TGTGCCAGCAGCTTGACTAGCCCTACGGTCGGAGAGCAGTTCTTC.